This TCR beta chain was captured by sequencing in a study of shared clonotypes between healthy human individuals. Study outcomes and limitations: Limitation of the genetic and exposure-history diversity represented came from the few donors. Blood was the only sampled material, and tissue repertoires likely differ.

Using immunoSEQ multiplex PCR, the repertoire was profiled, and TCRdb retains in-frame clones only, with some absent. The data show about 2 million clones, just under 95% seen once. About this clone: The antigen remains unidentified.

CDR1 and CDR2 from the germline V gene are SEHNR and FQNEAQ (reference sequence). The CDR3 runs 16 residues. Trimming stripped 0 bases from V and 4 bases from J, with 13 bases between. Only CD45RO-negative cells positively selected for CCR7 counted as naive CD8 cells, so terminally differentiated effector memory CD45RA+ cells were excluded. This receptor was taken from a man aged 18 to 30 in good health. This chain connects TRBV7-9 to TRBJ2-1; TRBD1 is a possible D gene (6 bases). The sequencing input was naive CD8+ T cells sorted from blood. The CDR3 protein is CASSLAPRGVYNEQFF. Here the CDR3 DNA reads TGTGCCAGCAGCTTAGCCCCCAGGGGCGTTTACAATGAGCAGTTCTTC.